The T cell receptor (beta chain) described here comes from a study of cytomegalovirus exposure and HLA in healthy donors. Whole-study results and caveats: For most subjects, TCR beta sequences were reported to predict HLA-A and HLA-B alleles with accuracy.

In the PCR, 60 Vbeta and 13 Jbeta primers were used. Measured with immunoSEQ multiplex PCR; TCRdb has only the in-frame clones, and not every one. The repertoire has 90,000 to 120,000 clones, around two thirds of them found once; the top ten carry 2.6%. This CDR3 has 16 amino acids. J lost 5 bases, V lost 0 bases, and 12 bases had no gene match. Germline-derived CDR1 and CDR2 are GTSNPN and SVGIG (reference sequence). As concerns this clone: What it binds is unknown.

Sequenced input: PBMCs. The origin of this receptor is a man aged 45-65 years in good health and CMV-seropositive. The chain uses TRBV30 and TRBJ2-5; 7 positions match TRBD2. The CDR3: CAWSVRAGRSWETQYF. For the CDR3, the DNA is TGTGCCTGGAGTGTCCGAGCCGGGAGGTCCTGGGAGACCCAGTACTTC.